This T cell receptor (beta chain) stems from a study of beta chain features in type 1 diabetes. Expressed TCRB transcripts were sequenced after all isolated RNA was converted to cDNA. The protocol was immunoSEQ multiplex PCR, while the TCRdb copy is restricted to in-frame clones and leaves out a portion. This sample yields 900,000 or so clones, of which 15% to 20% are seen a single time; 0.02% to 0.03% belongs to the top ten. The germline CDR1 and CDR2 sequences are WNHNN and SYGVQD (reference sequence). V was pared by 4 bases and J by 8 bases, with 6 bases between. The CDR3 totals 11 residues. This clonotype was sampled from a woman younger than 30 in good health. The material sequenced was naive CD4+ T cells from blood. The gene calls are TRBV10-1 and TRBJ1-5, with D unclear. CDR3: CASSAGEPQHF. Here the CDR3 DNA reads TGCGCCAGCAGTGCCGGGGAGCCCCAGCATTTT.